The following is a TCR beta chain sequence with its context. The data originate from a study of OX40 agonist ivuxolimab in advanced cancers. Study information: Ivuxolimab, an agonist antibody against OX40 (CD134), was given to patients. One hepatocellular carcinoma and a couple of cutaneous melanoma patients partially responded.

Some clones are missing from TCRdb's copy, which holds only in-frame ones; the method was immunoSEQ multiplex PCR. The sample records roughly 86,000 clones, 86% being singletons. Autoimmune disease history or systemic immunosuppression meant exclusion. The specimen comprised CD4+ or CD8+ T cells sorted from blood, sampled in a trial of the OX40 agonist ivuxolimab. The TCR sequence derives from an adult with an advanced solid tumor such as melanoma, head and neck, liver or kidney cancer.

DNA of the CDR3: TGTGCCAGCAGTGACTCCGGGACAGCCTCCTACGAGCAGTACTTC. Protein sequence: CASSDSGTASYEQYF. The rearrangement links TRBV6-1 to TRBJ2-7; 7 nucleotides agree with TRBD1. V shed 3 bases and J 0 bases; nucleotides not matched to a gene: 5. Germline assignment: CDR1 MNHNS and CDR2 SASEGT. This CDR3 has 15 residues.